What follows are 5 T cell receptor beta chains derived from one specimen sequenced in a study of long-term antiretroviral therapy in people with HIV. At survey level, the immunoSEQ assay was run in its v3.0 version. Method: immunoSEQ multiplex PCR; TCRdb's copy keeps in-frame clones and lacks some. This sample has more than 20,000 clones, with just over 85% found just once. Sequencing used unsorted PBMCs, obtained 1.3 years after starting antiretroviral therapy. The receptor source for this set is a man between 60 and 75 years old with HIV.

The V gene is TRBV5-1, the J gene TRBJ1-4; 7 nucleotides align to TRBD1. V was pared by 4 bases and J by 4 bases, with 13 bases of the junction left unmatched. The germline V gene encodes CDR1 SGHRS and CDR2 YFSETQ. The CDR3 consists of 17 residues. The CDR3 sequence: CASSETGAANGNEKLFF. In DNA, the CDR3 is TGCGCCAGCAGCGAAACAGGGGCGGCTAACGGTAATGAAAAACTGTTTTTT.

The J gene is TRBJ2-1, the V gene TRBV9; 10 bases line up with TRBD2. Germline-derived CDR1 and CDR2 are SGDLS and YYNGEE. The CDR3 has 15 amino acids. V shed 3 bases and J 5 bases; nucleotides not matched to a gene: 5. DNA of the CDR3: TGTGCCAGCAGCGCCCGGACTAGCGGAGACAATGAGCAGTTCTTC. As protein: CASSARTSGDNEQFF.

The CDR3 sequence is CASSWALGQGRYEQYF. For the CDR3, the DNA is TGCGCCAGCAGTTGGGCATTGGGACAGGGGAGGTACGAGCAGTACTTC. The chain recombines TRBV5-1 with TRBJ2-7; 10 nucleotides agree with TRBD1. CDR1 is SGHRS and CDR2 is YFSETQ in the germline V gene. The CDR3 has 16 amino acids. V lost 5 bases, J lost 4 bases, and 12 bases stayed unmatched.

In this sample, this clone turned up once. CDR3 sequence: CASSDVLVLGSTNEKLFF. The DNA for the CDR3 is TGTGCCAGCAGTGACGTATTGGTCTTGGGGTCGACTAATGAAAAACTGTTTTTT. The chain carries TRBV6-1 and TRBJ1-4; D is undetermined. Trimming pared 3 bases from V and 2 bases from J, leaving 19 bases between. Germline CDR1 reads MNHNS; CDR2 reads SASEGT. This CDR3 spans 18 amino acids.

This sequence joins TRBV18 and TRBJ1-2, with D possibly being TRBD1 (6 bases). Germline CDR1 reads KGHSH; CDR2 reads LQKENI. V lost 1 base and J lost 5, with 14 bases in between. The CDR3 runs to 15 residues. The CDR3 loop reads CASSPQGRGNYGYTF. The CDR3 bases are TGTGCCAGCTCACCACAGGGTAGGGGGAATTATGGCTACACCTTC.